The 16 T cell receptor beta chains listed next were all sequenced from one sample in a study of read filtering for tumor transcriptome and immune sequencing. Molecular barcoded adaptors covering alpha/delta and beta/gamma chains were used on roughly 400 ng RNA. MiXCR, applied by TCRdb to the reads, yields one record per CDR3 protein. The sample records about 90,000 distinct CDR3 sequences, over 9% being singletons. The sample taken for sequencing was a population of CD138-negative cells sorted from bone marrow. These receptor sequences come from a donor at least 40 years old with multiple myeloma.

The table lists this clonotype with many counts. The J gene is TRBJ2-5, the V gene TRBV5-1; D could derive from TRBD1 or TRBD2 (5 bases each). This CDR3 contains 13 residues. The germline V gene has CDR1 SGHRS and CDR2 YFSETQ. Trimming cost V 2 bases and J 3 bases, with 8 bases left between them. The CDR3 loop is CASSLMGEETQYF. CDR3 in DNA: TGCGCCAGCAGCTTAATGGGGGAAGAGACCCAGTACTTC.

This clonotype was detected a few times. The rearrangement joins TRBV7-9 to TRBJ2-2; 8 bases align to TRBD1. CDR3 length: 14 amino acids. Losses at the gene ends were 6 bases for V and 5 bases for J; bases not matched to a gene: 5. The germline CDR1 and CDR2 sequences are SEHNR and FQNEAQ (reference sequence). The CDR3 DNA is TGTGCCAGCAGTAGGACAGGGAGGACCGGGGAGCTGTTTTTT. It translates to CASSRTGRTGELFF.

The rearrangement links TRBV10-3 to TRBJ1-3; weak D call: TRBD1 (5 bases). Per germline, CDR1 ENHRY and CDR2 SYGVKD. Trimming cost V 6 bases and J 2 bases, with 8 bases left between them. The length of the CDR3 is 13 residues. The CDR3 DNA reads TGTGCCATCAGAGGGGCTCCTGGAAACACCATATATTTT. Its translation: CAIRGAPGNTIYF.

This chain joins TRBV11-2 and TRBJ2-5; the match to TRBD2 covers 14 bases. The germline CDR1 and CDR2 sequences are SGHAT and FQNNGV. The junction had 9 bases not matched to a gene; V was cut back by 3 bases and J by 9 bases. The length of the CDR3 is 16 residues. The CDR3 loop reads CASSLTSGRAVGAQYF. The CDR3 nucleotides are TGTGCCAGCAGCTTGACTAGCGGGAGGGCCGTCGGGGCCCAGTACTTC.

Many counts were recorded for this clonotype. The gene calls are TRBV6-6 and TRBJ2-1; 8 bases fit TRBD2. The ends lost 5 bases at V and 0 bases at J; junction bases unmatched: 3. CDR3 length: 15 residues. Germline V gives CDR1 MNHNY, CDR2 SVGAGI (reference sequence). The CDR3 sequence is CASSGTRSSYNEQFF. The CDR3 bases are TGTGCCAGCAGTGGGACTAGGAGCTCCTACAATGAGCAGTTCTTC.

This clonotype came up many times. The chain employs TRBV7-3 and TRBJ2-2; D may be TRBD2 (6 bases). Germline lookup yields CDR1 SGHTA and CDR2 FQGTGA. This CDR3 has 14 residues. The germline V and J ends were trimmed by 7 bases and 6 bases, with 15 bases remaining between them. The CDR3 region is CASTRDSQSGELFF. The CDR3 region has the DNA TGTGCCAGCACCCGGGACTCCCAATCCGGGGAGCTGTTTTTT.

This clonotype was observed many times. This chain links TRBV7-9 with TRBJ2-5; D is unresolved. The CDR3 runs 15 residues. The germline V gene has CDR1 SEHNR and CDR2 FQNEAQ (reference sequence). Trimming cost V 5 bases and J 9 bases, with 22 bases left between them. This chain's CDR3 is CASSPPDDPSKAQYF. DNA of the CDR3: TGTGCCAGCAGCCCCCCGGATGACCCTTCCAAAGCCCAGTACTTC. The full variable domain, in which reference TRBV7-9 and TRBJ2-5 provide the parts outside the CDR3, is DTGVSQNPRHKITKRGQNVTFRCDPISEHNRLYWYRQTLGQGPEFLTYFQNEAQLEKSRLLSDRFSAERPKGSFSTLEIQRTEQGDSAMYLCASSPPDDPSKAQYFGPGTRLLVL.

This clonotype has ten or more counts. The genes are TRBV11-3 and TRBJ2-7; 10 bases are shared with TRBD2. Germline V lookup: CDR1 SGHNT, CDR2 YENEEA. The CDR3 loop spans 16 amino acids. The V gene end was trimmed by 2 bases and the J gene end by 7 bases; junction bases not matched to a gene: 11. This chain's CDR3 is CASSLRAAGGTREQYF. Here the CDR3 DNA reads TGTGCCAGCAGCTTACGCGCAGCGGGAGGGACACGGGAGCAGTACTTC. Supplemented by reference TRBV11-3 and TRBJ2-7, the full variable domain reads EAGVVQSPRYKIIEKKQPVAFWCNPISGHNTLYWYLQNLGQGPELLIRYENEEAVDDSQLPKDRFSAERLKGVDSTLKIQPAELGDSAVYLCASSLRAAGGTREQYFGPGTRLTVT.

This clonotype was seen repeatedly, ten times or more. This chain links TRBV2 with TRBJ2-1, with 7 bases that match TRBD2. Germline trimming cut 6 bases from V and 0 bases from J; bases unmatched to any gene: 11. The CDR3 is 17 residues long. From germline, CDR1 is SNHLY and CDR2 FYNNEI. CDR3 bases: TGTGCCAGCAGGGGGTCCACTGGCGGGAGCTCCTACAATGAGCAGTTCTTC. This sequence encodes CASRGSTGGSSYNEQFF.

This clonotype occurred many times. The chain couples TRBV11-2 to TRBJ2-3, with no clear D. Trimming took off 4 bases at V and 8 bases at J, with 13 bases between the two ends. CDR1 SGHAT and CDR2 FQNNGV come from the germline V gene. The CDR3 sequence is 13 residues long. The CDR3 DNA sequence: TGTGCCAGCAGCTCTAGGCCAGGTGGTACGCAGTATTTT. As protein: CASSSRPGGTQYF.

This clonotype was detected only a few times. V is TRBV5-1 and J is TRBJ2-3, with TRBD2 matching 7 bases. From germline, CDR1 is SGHRS and CDR2 YFSETQ. The V gene end was trimmed by 0 bases and the J gene end by 4 bases; junction bases not matched to a gene: 8. This CDR3 region has 16 residues. Written as DNA, the CDR3 is TGCGCCAGCAGCTTGGAGGCGGGAGTGGGCGCAGATACGCAGTATTTT. Amino acid sequence: CASSLEAGVGADTQYF.

To note about this clonotype: A much bigger clone sits one base away, suggesting this may be a read error. V and J are TRBV12-3 or TRBV12-4 and TRBJ2-5, with 13 nucleotides matching TRBD2. Trimming took 11 bases from V and 5 from J; bases not matched to a gene: 8. The CDR3 runs 14 residues. The CDR3 is CACRRTSGSETQYF. DNA of the CDR3: TGTGCCTGCCGGAGGACTAGCGGGAGTGAGACCCAGTACTTC.

This clonotype has at least ten counts. The V gene is TRBV27, the J gene TRBJ1-2; no reliable D call. The germline CDR1 and CDR2 sequences are MNHEY and SMNVEV (reference sequence). The V end lost 6 bases, the J end lost 3 bases, and 14 bases lay between the germline ends. The CDR3 has 14 amino acids. CDR3 bases: TGTGCCAGCAGCTCTCACAAGACATACTATGGCTACACCTTC. Translated, it gives CASSSHKTYYGYTF.

This clonotype was seen a handful of times. This sequence joins TRBV6-2 or TRBV6-3 and TRBJ2-2; 10 nucleotides align to TRBD1. This CDR3 region has 15 residues. Trimming took 6 bases from V and 3 from J; bases not matched to a gene: 4. Germline V lookup: CDR1 MNHEY, CDR2 SVGEGT. Here the CDR3 DNA reads TGTGCCAGCAGACAGGGACAGGGGTACACCGGGGAGCTGTTTTTT. The encoded protein is CASRQGQGYTGELFF.

This clonotype was seen many times. The rearrangement joins TRBV7-2 to TRBJ2-1; the D is unclear. V lost 1 base, J lost 5 bases, and 9 bases lay in between. The CDR3 runs 14 residues. Per the germline V gene, CDR1 is SGHTA and CDR2 is FQGNSA. As DNA, the CDR3 is TGTGCCAGCAGCTTAGGTTGGGTTAACAATGAGCAGTTCTTC. It codes for CASSLGWVNNEQFF.

This clonotype was seen repeatedly, ten times or more. The J gene is TRBJ2-1, the V gene TRBV20-1; possibly TRBD1 for D (6 bases). Germline values: CDR1 DFQATT, CDR2 SNEGSKA (reference sequence). The CDR3 sequence is 14 residues long. The V end was cut by 7 bases, the J end by 7 bases, with 20 bases between. CDR3 amino acids: CSVEGHSLGNEQFF. The DNA of the CDR3 is TGCAGTGTCGAGGGACACTCACTGGGGAATGAGCAGTTCTTC.